This is a list of T cell receptor beta chains from one sample in a study of radiation and T cells in renal cell carcinoma. Assay: immunoSEQ multiplex PCR; the TCRdb copy retains only in-frame clones and omits some. The sample has roughly 120,000 clones; around four fifths are singletons. The source material was blood, sampled from a patient whose treatment included radiotherapy and nephrectomy. The receptors were sampled from a woman aged 60-75 years with renal cell carcinoma. CDR3s include the opening cysteine and the closing phenylalanine or tryptophan. Fields, in order: CDR3 length, V gene, J gene, D gene, clone size, CDR3 DNA, CDR3 protein. D genes are given only for firm matches. Only some rows state a clone size, as once, few, many or a class for expanded clones.

CDR3 length: 14
V gene: TRBV19
J gene: TRBJ1-5
D gene: .
clone size: .
CDR3 DNA: TGTGCCAGCCACGCACAGGGTGGCAATCAGCCCCAGCATTTT
CDR3 protein: CASHAQGGNQPQHF

CDR3 length: 15
V gene: TRBV19
J gene: TRBJ1-5
D gene: TRBD1
clone size: .
CDR3 DNA: TGTGCCAGTAGTCCTGGGACAGGCGACAATCAGCCCCAGCATTTT
CDR3 protein: CASSPGTGDNQPQHF

CDR3 length: 16
V gene: TRBV12-5
J gene: TRBJ2-3
D gene: TRBD1
clone size: .
CDR3 DNA: TGTGCTAGTGGTTTGGTATTAGACAGGGGTTCAGATACGCAGTATTTT
CDR3 protein: CASGLVLDRGSDTQYF

CDR3 length: 16
V gene: TRBV30
J gene: TRBJ1-2
D gene: .
clone size: .
CDR3 DNA: TGTGCCTGGAGAATCGCGGGGGCGCTTCCTCACTATGGCTACACCTTC
CDR3 protein: CAWRIAGALPHYGYTF

CDR3 length: 14
V gene: TRBV11-2
J gene: TRBJ2-7
D gene: .
clone size: once
CDR3 DNA: TGTGCCAGCAGCGCCCTAGGGACCGAGGTGGAGCAGTACTTC
CDR3 protein: CASSALGTEVEQYF

CDR3 length: 14
V gene: TRBV6-1
J gene: TRBJ2-5
D gene: .
clone size: .
CDR3 DNA: TGTGCCAGTAGCAGGGGCGCGATACAAGAGACCCAGTACTTC
CDR3 protein: CASSRGAIQETQYF

CDR3 length: 17
V gene: TRBV28
J gene: TRBJ1-2
D gene: .
clone size: .
CDR3 DNA: TGTGCCAGCACCCTGGGGGCAGGTCTCAACTCAGGATATGGCTACACCTTC
CDR3 protein: CASTLGAGLNSGYGYTF

CDR3 length: 14
V gene: TRBV7-9
J gene: TRBJ1-5
D gene: TRBD1
clone size: few
CDR3 DNA: TGTGCCAGCAGTTTACAGGGGGCTGAGCAGCCCCAGCATTTT
CDR3 protein: CASSLQGAEQPQHF

CDR3 length: 15
V gene: TRBV11-2
J gene: TRBJ2-7
D gene: TRBD1
clone size: few
CDR3 DNA: TGTGCCAGCAGCTTAGATGTGACAGGGAGCCACGAGCAGTACTTC
CDR3 protein: CASSLDVTGSHEQYF

CDR3 length: 12
V gene: TRBV10-3
J gene: TRBJ2-7
D gene: .
clone size: .
CDR3 DNA: TGTGCCATCAGGTCAGGGGCGGGCGAGCAGTACTTC
CDR3 protein: CAIRSGAGEQYF

CDR3 length: 14
V gene: TRBV19
J gene: TRBJ2-7
D gene: TRBD1
clone size: .
CDR3 DNA: TGTGCCAGTAGTCCGACAGGGGGACCCCACGAGCAGTACTTC
CDR3 protein: CASSPTGGPHEQYF

CDR3 length: 17
V gene: TRBV9
J gene: TRBJ2-1
D gene: TRBD2
clone size: .
CDR3 DNA: TGTGCCAGCAGCGCCCGACCCGGCGGGGGATCCTACAATGAGCAGTTCTTC
CDR3 protein: CASSARPGGGSYNEQFF

CDR3 length: 11
V gene: TRBV29-1
J gene: TRBJ2-1
D gene: .
clone size: .
CDR3 DNA: TGCAGCGTTAAAAAAGGGAATGAGCAGTTCTTC
CDR3 protein: CSVKKGNEQFF

CDR3 length: 13
V gene: TRBV18
J gene: TRBJ1-1
D gene: .
clone size: .
CDR3 DNA: TGTGCCAGCTCACCGACAGGTGGGACTGAAGCTTTCTTT
CDR3 protein: CASSPTGGTEAFF

CDR3 length: 15
V gene: TRBV25-1
J gene: TRBJ1-2
D gene: .
clone size: .
CDR3 DNA: TGTGCCAGTTCTCCGGGACAAGCCCTCGGGTATGGCTACACCTTC
CDR3 protein: CASSPGQALGYGYTF

CDR3 length: 14
V gene: TRBV7-2
J gene: TRBJ1-1
D gene: TRBD1
clone size: .
CDR3 DNA: TGTGCCAGCAGCTTAGGGACAGGGAACACTGAAGCTTTCTTT
CDR3 protein: CASSLGTGNTEAFF

CDR3 length: 15
V gene: TRBV7-9
J gene: TRBJ2-5
D gene: .
clone size: .
CDR3 DNA: TGTGCCAGCAGCTTATTTGATCCCCCCGCAGAGACCCAGTACTTC
CDR3 protein: CASSLFDPPAETQYF

CDR3 length: 13
V gene: TRBV4-1
J gene: TRBJ1-6
D gene: .
clone size: few
CDR3 DNA: TGCGCCAGCAGCGGTGGGGGAGCTACACCCCTCCACTTT
CDR3 protein: CASSGGGATPLHF

CDR3 length: 15
V gene: TRBV27
J gene: TRBJ2-7
D gene: .
clone size: .
CDR3 DNA: TGTGCCAGCAGTTTGGGCAGCACCTTACCCTACGAGCAGTACTTC
CDR3 protein: CASSLGSTLPYEQYF

CDR3 length: 15
V gene: TRBV6-4
J gene: TRBJ1-4
D gene: .
clone size: many
CDR3 DNA: TGTGCCAGCAGTAAAGAGCTTGCAACTAATGAAAAACTGTTTTTT
CDR3 protein: CASSKELATNEKLFF

CDR3 length: 19
V gene: TRBV29-1
J gene: TRBJ1-1
D gene: TRBD1
clone size: .
CDR3 DNA: TGCAGCGTTGAAGAAATTTCCCGGGACAGGGGGTTCCCCGAATCTGAAGCTTTCTTT
CDR3 protein: CSVEEISRDRGFPESEAFF

CDR3 length: 14
V gene: TRBV28
J gene: TRBJ2-7
D gene: .
clone size: once
CDR3 DNA: TGTGCCAGCAGTTCTGGGGCCGGTTCCTACGAGCAGTACTTC
CDR3 protein: CASSSGAGSYEQYF

CDR3 length: 16
V gene: TRBV7-2
J gene: TRBJ1-1
D gene: .
clone size: .
CDR3 DNA: TGTGCCAGCAGCTTCTTTGGGATGGGCCCAGTCACTGAAGCTTTCTTT
CDR3 protein: CASSFFGMGPVTEAFF

CDR3 length: 14
V gene: TRBV9
J gene: TRBJ2-5
D gene: .
clone size: .
CDR3 DNA: TGTGCCAGCAGCGTAGACTGGTCCCAAGAGACCCAGTACTTC
CDR3 protein: CASSVDWSQETQYF

CDR3 length: 14
V gene: TRBV28
J gene: TRBJ1-2
D gene: TRBD1
clone size: .
CDR3 DNA: TGTGCCAGCCGCCCGATAGGGGGCAGCTATGGCTACACCTTC
CDR3 protein: CASRPIGGSYGYTF

CDR3 length: 16
V gene: TRBV9
J gene: TRBJ2-2
D gene: TRBD1
clone size: .
CDR3 DNA: TGTGCCAGCAGCGCCCCCTGGGGACAGGGTACCGGGGAGCTGTTTTTT
CDR3 protein: CASSAPWGQGTGELFF

CDR3 length: 15
V gene: TRBV27
J gene: TRBJ1-2
D gene: TRBD1
clone size: .
CDR3 DNA: TGTGCCAGCAGTTTTAGGGGGCTGGGGGGCTATGGCTACACCTTC
CDR3 protein: CASSFRGLGGYGYTF

CDR3 length: 14
V gene: TRBV7-9
J gene: TRBJ1-1
D gene: .
clone size: .
CDR3 DNA: TGTGCCAGCAGCTTAACGCAGCCCAACACTGAAGCTTTCTTT
CDR3 protein: CASSLTQPNTEAFF

CDR3 length: 13
V gene: TRBV6-5
J gene: TRBJ1-6
D gene: .
clone size: .
CDR3 DNA: TGTGCCAGCTGTCGGACATCTAATTCACCCCTCCACTTT
CDR3 protein: CASCRTSNSPLHF

CDR3 length: 15
V gene: TRBV11-2
J gene: TRBJ2-7
D gene: .
clone size: .
CDR3 DNA: TGTGCCAGCAGCTTATTGGGCGGATCAGACTACGAGCAGTACTTC
CDR3 protein: CASSLLGGSDYEQYF

CDR3 length: 14
V gene: TRBV5-1
J gene: TRBJ1-1
D gene: .
clone size: .
CDR3 DNA: TGCGCCAGCAGCTTGGCGGGGGCGACCACTGAAGCTTTCTTT
CDR3 protein: CASSLAGATTEAFF

CDR3 length: 15
V gene: TRBV5-8
J gene: TRBJ1-4
D gene: .
clone size: .
CDR3 DNA: TGTGCCAGCAGCTTTGGAGTTGGGGCCCAGGAAAAACTGTTTTTT
CDR3 protein: CASSFGVGAQEKLFF

CDR3 length: 19
V gene: TRBV19
J gene: TRBJ2-6
D gene: TRBD1
clone size: .
CDR3 DNA: TGTGCCAGTAATCCCGCGACAGGGGGCTTTCTATTTGGGGCCAACGTCCTGACTTTC
CDR3 protein: CASNPATGGFLFGANVLTF

CDR3 length: 14
V gene: TRBV7-9
J gene: TRBJ1-2
D gene: TRBD1
clone size: .
CDR3 DNA: TGTGCCAGCAGCGGCGAACAGGGGGATGATGGCTACACCTTC
CDR3 protein: CASSGEQGDDGYTF

CDR3 length: 10
V gene: TRBV5-1
J gene: TRBJ1-2
D gene: TRBD1
clone size: .
CDR3 DNA: TGCGCCAGCAGCGGACAGGGTATAACCTTC
CDR3 protein: CASSGQGITF

CDR3 length: 19
V gene: TRBV6-1
J gene: TRBJ2-6
D gene: TRBD2
clone size: .
CDR3 DNA: TGTGCCAGCAGTGAGGCCCGGACTAGCGGGAGGAGAAGGGCCAACGTCCTGACTTTC
CDR3 protein: CASSEARTSGRRRANVLTF

CDR3 length: 16
V gene: TRBV6-1
J gene: TRBJ2-7
D gene: .
clone size: .
CDR3 DNA: TGTGCCAGCAGTGACGTTGCCTCCGTGAGCTCCTACGAGCAGTACTTC
CDR3 protein: CASSDVASVSSYEQYF

CDR3 length: 14
V gene: TRBV11-2
J gene: TRBJ2-5
D gene: .
clone size: .
CDR3 DNA: TGTGCCAGCAGGGGGAGGGACAGCCAAGAGACCCAGTACTTC
CDR3 protein: CASRGRDSQETQYF

CDR3 length: 14
V gene: TRBV6-5
J gene: TRBJ1-6
D gene: .
clone size: once
CDR3 DNA: TGTGCCAGCAGACCCGACAGCTATAATTCACCCCTCCACTTT
CDR3 protein: CASRPDSYNSPLHF

CDR3 length: 14
V gene: TRBV18
J gene: TRBJ1-1
D gene: .
clone size: .
CDR3 DNA: TGTGCCAGCTCACCACCGGTGTGGCACACTGAAGCTTTCTTT
CDR3 protein: CASSPPVWHTEAFF

CDR3 length: 15
V gene: TRBV5-1
J gene: TRBJ1-5
D gene: TRBD1
clone size: .
CDR3 DNA: TGCGCCAGCAGCCAGACAGGGTTGCGTGATCAGCCCCAGCATTTT
CDR3 protein: CASSQTGLRDQPQHF

CDR3 length: 12
V gene: TRBV5-1
J gene: TRBJ1-2
D gene: .
clone size: .
CDR3 DNA: TGCGCCAGCAGCTCCAACGGGGAAGGCTACACCTTC
CDR3 protein: CASSSNGEGYTF

CDR3 length: 14
V gene: TRBV6-5
J gene: TRBJ2-7
D gene: .
clone size: .
CDR3 DNA: TGTGCCAGCAGTTACCGGGGGATCTCCTACGAGCAGTACTTC
CDR3 protein: CASSYRGISYEQYF

CDR3 length: 14
V gene: TRBV29-1
J gene: TRBJ2-1
D gene: .
clone size: .
CDR3 DNA: TGCAGCGTCACTAGCACGAGGGTTCACAATGAGCAGTTCTTC
CDR3 protein: CSVTSTRVHNEQFF

CDR3 length: 12
V gene: TRBV27
J gene: TRBJ2-7
D gene: .
clone size: few
CDR3 DNA: TGTGCCAGCAGTTTCAGGGGAGGCGAGCAGTACTTC
CDR3 protein: CASSFRGGEQYF